One and the same sample provided the 21 T cell receptor beta chains below, sequenced in a study of tumor and adjacent non-tumor tissue in lung cancer. A modified ARM-PCR protocol with three rounds of nested PCR amplified TCRbeta. Via MiXCR, TCRdb re-called the multiplex PCR reads, giving one row per CDR3 protein. The table has over 40,000 distinct CDR3 sequences, around 62% seen once; the top ten hold 19%. The template was RNA from unsorted bulk tissue. More than 3 cm separated this lung sample from the edge of the tumor. Sequencing was performed on distant non-tumor lung tissue. The receptors derive from a woman between 35 and 50 years old with non-small cell lung cancer.

Worth noting for this clonotype: Being one base from a much bigger clone, this may be a read error. V usage is TRBV29-1 and J usage is TRBJ1-2, with 7 bases aligning to TRBD1. Germline-derived CDR1 and CDR2 are SQVTM and ANQGSEA. The CDR3 covers 13 residues. Trimming removed 5 bases from V and 0 bases from J; junction bases left unmatched: 3. The CDR3 region is CSVRDRTNYGYTF. The CDR3 region has the DNA TGCAGCGTTAGGGACAGAACTAACTATGGCTACACCTTC.

The sample holds a few counts of this clonotype. This may stem from a read error, because a much larger clone lies one nucleotide away. The chain employs TRBV6-4 and TRBJ1-1; possible D gene TRBD1, 5 bases. Germline CDR1 reads MRHNA; CDR2 reads SNTAGT. The CDR3 contains 12 residues. In DNA form, the CDR3 reads TGTGCCAGCTGTGACGACGCAGGGAGGGCTTTCTTT. This translates into CASCDDAGRAFF.

The chain combines TRBV11-3 with TRBJ2-1; no reliable D call. Per the germline V gene, CDR1 is SGHNT and CDR2 is YENEEA. The ends were cut back, 5 bases at V and 0 bases at J, with 11 bases in the middle. There are 15 residues in the CDR3. The CDR3 DNA reads TGTGCCAGCAGCCCAAGACCTAGCTCCTACAATGAGCAGTTCTTC. Translation: CASSPRPSSYNEQFF.

The rearrangement links TRBV6-5 to TRBJ1-5; D is unclear. The CDR3 runs to 13 residues. Trimming took 6 bases from V and 5 from J, leaving 11 bases between them. From germline, CDR1 is MNHEY and CDR2 SVGAGI. CDR3 nucleotides: TGTGCCAGCAGCTCTTCCCAAGATCAGCCCCAGCATTTT. Amino acids: CASSSSQDQPQHF.

The sample holds many counts of this clonotype. A much larger clone is a single base away; this may be a read error. The chain uses TRBV29-1 and TRBJ2-5; D is unresolved. CDR1 and CDR2 from the germline V gene are SQVTM and ANQGSEA. The CDR3 consists of 13 residues. CDR3 loop: CSAEDWQQETQYF. The CDR3, as DNA: TGCAGCGCTGAAGATTGGCAGCAAGAGACCCAGTACTTC.

This clonotype was detected a few times. V gene TRBV6-6 combines with J gene TRBJ2-7; D may be TRBD1 (5 bases). CDR3 length equals 17 residues. Germline CDR1 and CDR2: MNHNY and SVGAGI (reference sequence). V lost 2 bases to trimming and J lost 7 bases, with 24 bases between them. The CDR3 bases are TGTGCCAGCAGTTACAAGGTTGTATGGGGCTTAGAGTATGAGCAGTACTTC. Protein product: CASSYKVVWGLEYEQYF.

This clonotype was recorded many times. The chain employs TRBV28 and TRBJ2-5; unclear D gene. This CDR3 spans 11 amino acids. Trimming shortened V by 6 bases and J by 5 bases, and 7 bases separated the two germline ends. Looked up from germline, CDR1 is MDHEN and CDR2 is SYDVKM. The CDR3 is CASSQGETQYF. The CDR3 DNA is TGTGCCAGCAGCCAAGGGGAGACCCAGTACTTC.

This clonotype was picked up many times. The chain couples TRBV28 to TRBJ1-3; a possible D gene is TRBD1 (6 bases). The CDR3 spans 17 residues. V lost 7 bases and J 4 bases, leaving 23 bases between the germline ends. Germline CDR1 is MDHEN and CDR2 is SYDVKM. The CDR3 region has the DNA TGTGCCAGCAACCGACCAACAGGGTCCAGAGAGGGAAACACCATATATTTT. Translation gives CASNRPTGSREGNTIYF.

A note on this clonotype: A much more abundant neighbour one base away suggests this may be a read error. The chain couples TRBV29-1 to TRBJ1-2; D perhaps matches TRBD1 (5 bases). V was shortened by 0 bases and J by 2 bases, with 19 bases between the two germline ends. The germline V gene has CDR1 SQVTM and CDR2 ANQGSEA. The CDR3 loop spans 17 amino acids. The CDR3 DNA reads TGCAGCGTTGAAGAGAGGTTGACAGCCGGCGTCAACTATGGCTACACCTTC. This translates into CSVEERLTAGVNYGYTF. Full variable domain (missing parts from reference TRBV29-1 and TRBJ1-2): SAVISQKPSRDICQRGTSLTIQCQVDSQVTMMFWYRQQPGQSLTLIATANQGSEATYESGFVIDKFPISRPNLTFSTLTVSNMSPEDSSIYLCSVEERLTAGVNYGYTFGSGTRLTVV.

As regards this clonotype: This CDR3 fails to terminate in the conserved phenylalanine or tryptophan, so it likely reflects a read error. V gene TRBV11-3 combines with J gene TRBJ2-7; the match to TRBD2 covers 15 bases. Germline V CDR1 and CDR2: SGHNT, YENEEA. This CDR3 region has 15 residues. J gave up 5 bases and V 10 bases, and 9 bases lay outside the gene matches. The CDR3 region has the DNA TGTGCCAACAGACAGGGACTAGCGGGGGGCCACGAGCAGTACTTA. Translated: CANRQGLAGGHEQYL.

The sample holds many counts of this clonotype. The chain carries TRBV28 and TRBJ2-5; 8 bases match TRBD2. V dropped 1 base and J dropped 3; count of bases not matched to a gene: 4. The CDR3 length is 15 residues. Germline CDR1 MDHEN, CDR2 SYDVKM. The CDR3 DNA follows: TGTGCCAGCAGTTTATTTACGGGGGGGGAAGAGACCCAGTACTTC. It codes for CASSLFTGGEETQYF. Variable domain in full (rest from reference TRBV28 and TRBJ2-5): DVKVTQSSRYLVKRTGEKVFLECVQDMDHENMFWYRQDPGLGLRLIYFSYDVKMKEKGDIPEGYSVSREKKERFSLILESASTNQTSMYLCASSLFTGGEETQYFGPGTRLLVL.

J is TRBJ2-3 and V is TRBV28; a possible D gene is TRBD1 (5 bases). The CDR3 extends over 15 amino acids. Trimming took off 8 bases at V and 2 bases at J, with 17 bases between the two ends. Per germline, CDR1 MDHEN and CDR2 SYDVKM. The CDR3: CASGPRDRFTDTQYF. Written as DNA, the CDR3 is TGTGCCAGCGGACCCAGAGACAGATTCACAGATACGCAGTATTTT.

This clonotype was counted ten times or more. One end of the junction fails to match germline, which may point to a read error. This chain links TRBV20-1 with TRBJ2-7; 8 positions match TRBD2. This CDR3 is 12 amino acids long. The germline V gene encodes CDR1 DFQATT and CDR2 SNEGSKA (reference sequence). The DNA for the CDR3 is TGCAGTGCTCCGCGCACTAGCGGCCCCGAACATTTC. It is translated as CSAPRTSGPEHF.

This clonotype was detected only once. V and J are TRBV6-1 and TRBJ2-2, with 10 bases aligning to TRBD2. Losses at the gene ends were 6 bases for V and 5 bases for J; bases not matched to a gene: 18. This CDR3 spans 19 amino acids. Germline CDR1 is MNHNS and CDR2 is SASEGT. The CDR3 nucleotides read TGTGCCAGCAGCGGTTTCACTGAGCGGGAGGGCCTGTGGACCGGGGAGCTGTTTTTT. The encoded protein is CASSGFTEREGLWTGELFF.

This clonotype is medium-sized (0.01 to 0.1%) by share. The genes are TRBV11-2 and TRBJ2-7; 11 bases line up with TRBD1. The CDR3 has 15 amino acids. The junction had 5 bases not matched to a gene; V was cut back by 6 bases and J by 1 base. Germline lookup yields CDR1 SGHAT and CDR2 FQNNGV. CDR3 amino acids: CASSSGQGASYEQYF. In DNA form, the CDR3 reads TGTGCCAGCAGTTCCGGACAGGGGGCATCCTACGAGCAGTACTTC.

This clonotype was recorded many times. The chain recombines TRBV5-1 with TRBJ2-1; D might be TRBD1 (5 bases). The CDR3 sequence is 21 residues long. V dropped 2 bases and J dropped 0 bases, with 27 bases sitting between them. Germline CDR1 reads SGHRS; CDR2 reads YFSETQ. CDR3 protein: CASSLISPGHSSFSSYNEQFF. Written as DNA, the CDR3 is TGCGCCAGCAGCTTAATATCTCCAGGACACTCATCCTTCTCCTCCTACAATGAGCAGTTCTTC. Based on the CDR3 plus reference TRBV5-1 and TRBJ2-1, the full variable domain is KAGVTQTPRYLIKTRGQQVTLSCSPISGHRSVSWYQQTPGQGLQFLFEYFSETQRNKGNFPGRFSGRQFSNSRSEMNVSTLELGDSALYLCASSLISPGHSSFSSYNEQFFGPGTRLTVL.

As for this clonotype: This clone may be a read error of a much larger clone one base away. J is TRBJ2-1 and V is TRBV27; D not certain. Germline CDR1 is MNHEY and CDR2 is SMNVEV (reference sequence). The CDR3 has 12 residues. Written as DNA, the CDR3 is TGTACCAGCAGTTCGACGAGCAATGAGCAGTTCTTC. This codes for CTSSSTSNEQFF.

The CDR3 loop is CASTEARGQFF. CDR3 coding DNA: TGTGCCAGCACTGAGGCAAGGGGGCAGTTCTTC. The genes are TRBV2 and TRBJ2-7, with D tentatively TRBD1 (5 bases). TRBJ2-1 explains the end of the DNA better; the J call may be wrong. Germline CDR1 SNHLY, CDR2 FYNNEI. The CDR3 has 11 amino acids.

In this sample, this clonotype turned up once. With a much larger clone just one base away, this may be a read error. The rearrangement uses TRBV20-1 and TRBJ2-3; D remains ambiguous. The DNA end is more similar to TRBJ1-5, so the J call may be wrong. This CDR3 has 15 residues. Germline CDR1 and CDR2: DFQATT and SNEGSKA (reference sequence). CDR3 nucleotide sequence: TGCAGTGCTAGTCCCCAAGCGGGGAACACAGATACGCAGCATTTT. It encodes CSASPQAGNTDTQHF.

The V and J genes are TRBV10-2 and TRBJ1-6; the D is unclear. CDR3 length: 14 amino acids. V lost 7 bases and J 3 bases, leaving 10 bases between the germline ends. Germline V gene sequence: CDR1 WSHSY, CDR2 SAAADI. For the CDR3, the DNA is TGCGCCAGCATCCTTATGGGCTATAATTCACCCCTCCACTTT. This sequence encodes CASILMGYNSPLHF.

Worth noting for this clonotype: Germline and junction disagree at one end, which may indicate a read error. V gene TRBV4-2 combines with J gene TRBJ2-1, with TRBD1 as a possible D gene (6 bases). This CDR3 is 16 amino acids long. Germline CDR1 reads LGHNA; CDR2 reads YNFKEQ. CDR3 sequence reads: CVSSQRTGIAYNGQFF. The CDR3 DNA follows: TGTGTCAGCAGCCAAAGAACAGGGATCGCCTACAATGGGCAGTTCTTC.